The entry below gives a single T cell receptor (beta chain) sequence along with its context. Antigen specificity is unknown. Assays captured about 10^5 TCR templates per sample. Profiled with immunoSEQ multiplex PCR; TCRdb holds only in-frame clones, not every one. The sample holds about 85,000 clones; 85% to 95% are singletons and the top ten take roughly 18%. Germline loops: CDR1 SGHAT, CDR2 FQNNGV. The CDR3 sequence is 17 residues long. V shed 8 bases and J shed 2 bases, with 23 bases lying between them. These data originate in a study of siplizumab effects on memory and regulatory T cells. Points from the study as a whole: Mean Treg-derived proportions of mappable alloreactive CD4+ clones were over 65% for siplizumab and roughly 27% for controls. Most proliferating CD4+ or CD8+ clones, roughly 75-97%, had no naive or memory assignment. The suppressive capacity of proliferating Tregs from siplizumab cultures remained unconfirmed.

What was sequenced was CD8+ T cells sorted from blood. J is TRBJ2-3 and V is TRBV11-2; tentative D call: TRBD2 (6 bases). The TCR originated in a human donor in good health. The CDR3 DNA reads TGTGCCAGCGCCGCCCCAGTCGGGGGTGAAGCCACAGATACGCAGTATTTT. It encodes CASAAPVGGEATDTQYF.